The 20 T cell receptor beta chains listed next were all sequenced from one sample in a study of low-dose radiotherapy and immunotherapy resistance in tumors. Covering alpha and beta chains, TRAV- and TRBV-specific primers were used for the first-strand cDNA. For amplifying TCRs, the PCR ran for 20 to 25 cycles with Phusion, which was used together with a constant-region primer and the adapter on the V primers. Each CDR3 protein gets one entry after TCRdb re-called the reads with MiXCR. The profile shows around 80,000 distinct CDR3 sequences, around 17% of them singletons. Regarding time point: after trial treatment. Treatment reported: LDRT plus nivolumab, ipilimumab, low-dose cyclophosphamide and aspirin (RACIN trial). The specimen was PBMCs, collected after low-dose radiotherapy plus immunotherapy. Receptors originate from a male donor with prostate cancer.

This clonotype was seen repeatedly, ten times or more. The chain uses TRBV4-3 and TRBJ1-2; D gene unclear. This CDR3 comprises 17 residues. Between the trimmed V and J ends, which lost 1 base and 5 bases, there was a span of 20 bases. Germline lookup yields CDR1 LGHNA and CDR2 YSLEER. In DNA form, the CDR3 reads TGCGCCAGCAGCCAAGGCATGATGCGGGAAGTGGGGTATGGCTACACCTTC. Its translation: CASSQGMMREVGYGYTF.

Remarks on this clonotype: This may arise from a read error, as a much more abundant clone is one base away. The chain is built from TRBV30 and TRBJ2-2; D remains ambiguous. V lost 4 bases and J lost 5, with 11 bases in between. Germline assignment: CDR1 GTSNPN and CDR2 SVGIG (reference sequence). The CDR3 covers 13 residues. The CDR3 nucleotides are TGTGCCTGGAAAACGGGCAAGACCGGGGAGCTGTTTTTT. Its protein is CAWKTGKTGELFF. The whole variable domain, remainder taken from reference TRBV30 and TRBJ2-2, is SQTIHQWPATLVQPVGSPLSLECTVEGTSNPNLYWYRQAAGRGLQLLFYSVGIGQISSEVPQNLSASRPQDRQFILSSKKLLLSDSGFYLCAWKTGKTGELFFGEGSRLTVL.

This clonotype was picked up many times. The CDR3 here is CASSWPGQGTDEQFF. DNA for the CDR3: TGTGCCAGCAGCTGGCCGGGACAGGGTACCGATGAGCAGTTCTTC. The J gene is TRBJ2-1, the V gene TRBV5-5; 9 bases map to TRBD1. There are 15 residues in the CDR3. With 3 bases clipped from V and 8 bases from J, the junction kept 9 bases outside the gene matches. The germline gives CDR1 SGHKS, CDR2 YYEKEE (reference sequence).

This clonotype was detected ten times or more. The J gene is TRBJ2-3, the V gene TRBV28; TRBD1 is a possible D gene (6 bases). Germline CDR1 and CDR2: MDHEN and SYDVKM. This CDR3 is 11 amino acids long. Trimming cost V 2 bases and J 11 bases, with 8 bases left between them. The CDR3, as DNA: TGTGCCAGCAGTTTACCGGGACAGCAGTATTTT. This codes for CASSLPGQQYF.

This clonotype was found many times. The chain carries TRBV27 and TRBJ2-5, with 7 bases fitting TRBD1. CDR1 and CDR2 (germline): MNHEY, SMNVEV (reference sequence). The CDR3 sequence is 16 residues long. J lost 7 bases, V lost 5 bases, and 16 bases had no gene match. This CDR3 is CASSPRTGRALGTQYF. The CDR3 nucleotides are TGTGCCAGCAGTCCGCGGACAGGACGTGCCCTGGGGACCCAGTACTTC.

This clonotype was seen many times. The gene calls are TRBV7-2 and TRBJ2-1, with 10 bases fitting TRBD2. The germline gives CDR1 SGHTA, CDR2 FQGNSA. This CDR3 has 16 amino acids. V lost 5 bases and J lost 2; bases outside the gene matches: 6. The CDR3 coding sequence is TGTGCCAGCAGCCCTACCGGGACTAGCGCCTACAATGAGCAGTTCTTC. Translating gives CASSPTGTSAYNEQFF. Full variable domain (outside the CDR3, taken from reference TRBV7-2 and TRBJ2-1): GAGVSQSPSNKVTEKGKDVELRCDPISGHTALYWYRQSLGQGLEFLIYFQGNSAPDKSGLPSDRFSAERTGGSVSTLTIQRTQQEDSAVYLCASSPTGTSAYNEQFFGPGTRLTVL.

This clonotype was seen at least ten times. The chain carries TRBV29-1 and TRBJ2-1, with a possible D match to TRBD1 (5 bases). V lost 4 bases and J lost 9, with 7 bases in between. The CDR3 sequence is 10 residues long. Germline CDR1 SQVTM, CDR2 ANQGSEA. This chain's CDR3 is CSVGQGEQFF. CDR3 DNA: TGCAGCGTTGGCCAGGGTGAGCAGTTCTTC.

On this clonotype itself: A read error may be the cause here, since a much bigger clone is one base away. The genes are TRBV7-2 and TRBJ2-7; no clear D. The CDR3 extends over 14 amino acids. Germline assignment: CDR1 SGHTA and CDR2 FQGNSA. The CDR3 reads CASSLRTESYELYF. The CDR3 DNA reads TGTGCCAGCAGCTTACGTACAGAGTCCTACGAGCTGTACTTC.

On this clonotype: A far larger clone is only one base removed, so a read error is likely. The chain is built from TRBV4-1 and TRBJ2-1, with 11 bases lining up with TRBD2. Germline V gene lookup returns CDR1 MGHRA and CDR2 YSYEKL. This CDR3 region has 22 residues. CDR3 nucleotides: TGCGCCAGCAGCCAAGATCGATACTCGGTAGCGGGAGGGCCCAGTGTACTCAACGAGCAGTCCTTC. It encodes CASSQDRYSVAGGPSVLNEQSF.

The V and J genes are TRBV13 and TRBJ1-5, with unresolved D. The V gene's germline CDR1 is PRHDT and CDR2 FYEKMQ (reference sequence). V lost 6 bases and J 0 bases, leaving 9 bases between the germline ends. The CDR3 loop spans 14 amino acids. The CDR3 spells CASSESNSNQPQHF. CDR3 coding DNA: TGTGCCAGCAGTGAGAGTAATAGCAATCAGCCCCAGCATTTT.

This clonotype was counted ten times or more. This chain uses TRBV11-2 with TRBJ2-1, with TRBD2 matching 9 bases. The CDR3 sequence is 13 residues long. The germline gives CDR1 SGHAT, CDR2 FQNNGV. The V gene end was trimmed by 3 bases and the J gene end by 7 bases; junction bases not matched to a gene: 1. The DNA of the CDR3 is TGTGCCAGCAGCTTGACTAGCGGTAATGAGCAGTTCTTC. Protein product: CASSLTSGNEQFF.

This clonotype was observed at least ten times. The chain couples TRBV7-9 to TRBJ2-1; 9 nucleotides align to TRBD2. Germline assignment: CDR1 SEHNR and CDR2 FQNEAQ (reference sequence). The CDR3 is made up of 15 amino acids. Trimming took 5 bases from V and 8 from J; bases not matched to a gene: 10. CDR3 residues: CASSALAGGQDEQFF. The CDR3 DNA sequence: TGTGCCAGCAGCGCCCTGGCGGGAGGGCAGGATGAGCAGTTCTTC. The full variable domain, completed using reference TRBV7-9 and TRBJ2-1, is DTGVSQNPRHKITKRGQNVTFRCDPISEHNRLYWYRQTLGQGPEFLTYFQNEAQLEKSRLLSDRFSAERPKGSFSTLEIQRTEQGDSAMYLCASSALAGGQDEQFFGPGTRLTVL.

This clonotype was counted many times. The chain uses TRBV28 and TRBJ2-1; 11 bases are a match to TRBD2. CDR1 is MDHEN, CDR2 SYDVKM, per germline. This CDR3 comprises 14 residues. V shed 6 bases, J shed 8 bases, and the junction held 6 bases outside the gene matches. The DNA for the CDR3 is TGTGCCAGCAGGCAGGGACTAGCGGTCGATGAGCAGTTCTTC. Translating gives CASRQGLAVDEQFF.

In its sample, this clonotype was seen many times. The rearrangement links TRBV12-3 or TRBV12-4 to TRBJ2-6, with no clear D. V lost 3 bases to trimming and J lost 0 bases, with 3 bases between them. This CDR3 has 14 amino acids. CDR3 DNA: TGTGCCAGCAGTTTTAGCTCTGGGGCCAACGTCCTGACTTTC. Translated, it gives CASSFSSGANVLTF.

This clonotype was picked up many times. The chain links TRBV10-3 to TRBJ2-2, with TRBD2 matching over 8 bases. CDR1 is ENHRY and CDR2 is SYGVKD in the germline V gene. V lost 0 bases and J lost 0; bases outside the gene matches: 9. The CDR3 is 19 residues long. CDR3 region: CAISESKLAETSNTGELFF. CDR3 in DNA: TGTGCCATCAGTGAGTCGAAACTAGCGGAAACTTCGAACACCGGGGAGCTGTTTTTT.

This sequence joins TRBV7-2 and TRBJ2-1, with D maybe TRBD1 (6 bases). Trimming left V 1 base short and J 13 bases short, with 35 bases between. CDR1 and CDR2 from the germline V gene are SGHTA and FQGNSA. This CDR3 has 20 residues. The DNA for the CDR3 is TGTGCCAGCAGCTTAGTCTTTAGCCCAGGGGAACAAAAGGAATACAAGGAACAGTTCTTC. This translates into CASSLVFSPGEQKEYKEQFF.

Many counts were recorded for this clonotype. The CDR3 is CASSDPPPGDGYTF. The DNA of the CDR3 is TGTGCCAGCAGCGACCCCCCCCCCGGCGATGGCTACACCTTC. V is TRBV2 and J is TRBJ1-2; D remains ambiguous. This CDR3 is built from 14 residues. CDR1 and CDR2 from the germline V gene are SNHLY and FYNNEI. Trimming removed 6 bases at V and 6 bases at J, with 17 bases between.

This clonotype showed up just a few times. The chain uses TRBV20-1 and TRBJ1-5; a possible D gene is TRBD1 (5 bases). V gave up 2 bases and J gave up 0 bases, with 8 bases separating them. Germline values: CDR1 DFQATT, CDR2 SNEGSKA (reference sequence). The CDR3 runs 14 residues. The CDR3 spells CSARTDTSNQPQHF. DNA of the CDR3: TGCAGTGCTAGAACGGACACTAGCAATCAGCCCCAGCATTTT.

This clonotype was detected ten times or more. This chain links TRBV4-1 with TRBJ2-1; TRBD2 matches at 8 bases. Germline CDR1 MGHRA, CDR2 YSYEKL. V lost 2 bases, J lost 8 bases, and 11 bases stayed unmatched. The CDR3 has 16 residues. The CDR3 sequence is CASSQRPGLAIDEQFF. The CDR3 DNA follows: TGCGCCAGCAGCCAAAGACCCGGACTAGCCATCGATGAGCAGTTCTTC.

This clonotype was detected many times. The V call is TRBV19, the J call TRBJ1-1, with D unresolved. Germline CDR1 LNHDA, CDR2 SQIVND (reference sequence). V dropped 6 bases and J dropped 4 bases, with 12 bases sitting between them. This CDR3 has 13 amino acids. Here the CDR3 reads CASRGSVSTEAFF. Written as DNA, the CDR3 is TGTGCCAGTAGGGGATCTGTGAGCACTGAAGCTTTCTTT.